The rows below give T cell receptor beta chains drawn from one sample of a study of T cell changes during pregnancy in multiple sclerosis. The table came from immunoSEQ multiplex PCR; TCRdb's copy has only in-frame clones and leaves some out. The sample includes 65,000 to 85,000 clones, about 90% of them seen just once. Material: peripheral blood, obtained after pregnancy. These receptors came from a female donor with multiple sclerosis, enrolled in a pregnancy study. CDR3s include the opening cysteine and the closing phenylalanine or tryptophan. A D gene is named only where the DNA matches it firmly. Some rows mark clone size as missing; the rest say once, few, many or name a class of expanded clone.

. | TRBJ1-1 | TRBV18 | . | CASSQTGQRSTEAFF | TGTGCCAGCTCACAGACCGGACAGAGGAGCACTGAAGCTTTCTTT
. | TRBJ2-2 | TRBV5-4 | TRBD2 | CASSLTSGSRPGELFF | TGTGCCAGCAGCTTGACTAGCGGGAGTAGACCCGGGGAGCTGTTTTTT
. | TRBJ2-3 | TRBV2 | TRBD2 | CASKTSGSLADTQYF | TGTGCCAGCAAGACTAGCGGGAGTCTAGCAGATACGCAGTATTTT
. | TRBJ2-7 | TRBV27 | TRBD2 | CASSFRREAYEQYF | TGTGCCAGCAGTTTCCGGCGGGAGGCCTACGAGCAGTACTTC
. | TRBJ2-1 | TRBV30 | TRBD2 | CAWSGAGGNYNEQFF | TGTGCCTGGAGTGGAGCGGGGGGAAACTACAATGAGCAGTTCTTC
. | TRBJ2-1 | TRBV6-1 | TRBD2 | CASSENPLAGSYNEQFF | TGTGCCAGCAGTGAAAACCCTCTAGCGGGTTCATACAATGAGCAGTTCTTC
. | TRBJ2-1 | TRBV5-6 | . | CASSLGQGILSSYNEQFF | TGTGCCAGCAGCTTAGGACAAGGGATACTAAGCTCCTACAATGAGCAGTTCTTC
. | TRBJ2-7 | TRBV4-1 | . | CASSQYSREQSRDEQYF | TGCGCCAGCAGCCAGTACTCCCGTGAACAGTCCAGGGACGAGCAGTACTTC
. | TRBJ1-5 | TRBV18 | . | CASSPDSDQPQHF | TGTGCCAGCTCACCTGACAGCGACCAGCCCCAGCATTTT
. | TRBJ1-2 | TRBV18 | TRBD1 | CASSPPTGILRYGYTF | TGTGCCAGCTCACCACCGACAGGGATCCTCCGCTATGGCTACACCTTC
. | TRBJ1-2 | TRBV14 | . | CASSATGFKAYGYTF | TGTGCCAGCAGCGCTACAGGGTTCAAGGCATATGGCTACACCTTC
. | TRBJ1-1 | TRBV7-9 | . | CASSLEGVIGTEAFF | TGTGCCAGCAGCTTAGAGGGGGTGATTGGCACTGAAGCTTTCTTT
. | TRBJ2-7 | TRBV6-5 | . | CASSYGSGWAEQYF | TGTGCCAGCAGTTACGGTTCAGGGTGGGCCGAGCAGTACTTC
once | TRBJ1-5 | TRBV7-9 | TRBD1 | CASSADRDQPQHF | TGTGCCAGCAGCGCCGACAGGGACCAGCCCCAGCATTTT
. | TRBJ2-1 | TRBV9 | TRBD2 | CASSVATAGGNNEQFF | TGTGCCAGCAGCGTAGCTACGGCGGGAGGGAACAATGAGCAGTTCTTC
. | TRBJ2-5 | TRBV10-3 | TRBD2 | CAISEKAGEETQYF | TGTGCCATCAGTGAGAAAGCGGGAGAAGAGACCCAGTACTTC
. | TRBJ2-5 | TRBV10-3 | TRBD1 | CAIKGQLQETQYF | TGTGCCATCAAGGGACAGCTCCAAGAGACCCAGTACTTC
. | TRBJ1-3 | TRBV6-5 | . | CASSRQEQGNTIYF | TGTGCCAGCAGTCGACAGGAGCAAGGAAACACCATATATTTT
. | TRBJ2-7 | TRBV28 | TRBD1 | CASSLWTGGPLRQYF | TGTGCCAGCAGTCTCTGGACAGGGGGGCCTCTTCGGCAGTACTTC
. | TRBJ1-5 | TRBV29-1 | TRBD1 | CSVGGTGTNQPQHF | TGCAGCGTGGGAGGGACAGGCACAAATCAGCCCCAGCATTTT
. | TRBJ2-1 | TRBV12-2 | . | CASRLALLAYEQFF | TGTGCAAGTCGCCTTGCTCTACTAGCCTATGAGCAGTTCTTC
. | TRBJ1-1 | TRBV7-9 | . | CASSSDMNTEAFF | TGTGCCAGCAGCTCCGACATGAACACTGAAGCTTTCTTT
. | TRBJ1-2 | TRBV18 | . | CASSPPVSRVHAYTF | TGTGCCAGCTCACCACCGGTTAGCAGGGTACATGCCTACACCTTC
. | TRBJ1-2 | TRBV28 | TRBD1 | CASSLEDRGYTF | TGTGCCAGCAGTTTAGAGGACAGGGGCTACACCTTC
. | TRBJ1-2 | TRBV12-5 | . | CASGLGTEIGYTF | TGTGCTAGTGGTTTGGGAACTGAAATCGGCTACACCTTC
. | TRBJ2-7 | TRBV4-2 | TRBD1 | CASSHRDRAHEQYF | TGTGCCAGCAGCCACCGGGACAGGGCCCACGAGCAGTACTTC
. | TRBJ1-2 | TRBV15 | . | CATSRDKAGSSGYTF | TGTGCCACCAGCAGAGATAAGGCGGGGTCTTCTGGCTACACCTTC
. | TRBJ1-1 | TRBV7-9 | TRBD1 | CASSLTGAGLMNTEAFF | TGTGCCAGCAGCTTGACAGGGGCCGGACTCATGAACACTGAAGCTTTCTTT
. | TRBJ2-7 | TRBV19 | . | CASSSWGSPYEQYF | TGTGCCAGTAGTAGCTGGGGCTCCCCCTACGAGCAGTACTTC
. | TRBJ2-3 | TRBV18 | . | CASSRTDTQYF | TGTGCCAGCTCGCGAACAGATACGCAGTATTTT
. | TRBJ2-7 | TRBV14 | . | CASSRDGGIYEQYF | TGTGCCAGCAGCCGGGATGGGGGGATCTACGAGCAGTACTTC
. | TRBJ2-3 | TRBV9 | . | CASSVGGTDTQYF | TGTGCCAGCAGCGTAGGAGGCACAGATACGCAGTATTTT
. | TRBJ2-1 | TRBV27 | TRBD2 | CASSFVGTSENEQFF | TGTGCCAGCAGTTTTGTGGGGACTAGTGAAAATGAGCAGTTCTTC
once | TRBJ1-5 | TRBV30 | . | CAWSDGGQPQHF | TGTGCCTGGAGCGACGGGGGGCAGCCCCAGCATTTT
. | TRBJ1-2 | TRBV6-6 | TRBD1 | CASSYSKTGGNYGYTF | TGTGCCAGCAGTTACTCCAAGACAGGGGGGAACTATGGCTACACCTTC